This TCR beta chain appears in the sequencing data of a study of cytomegalovirus exposure and HLA in healthy donors. Study outcomes and limitations: Rarity held for most TCR sequences, but there were some public TCRs that occurred in many donors. The listing of roughly 160 TCR beta chains classed them as cytomegalovirus-associated.

Germline CDR1 and CDR2: SGHAT and FQDESV (reference sequence). Trimming shortened V by 2 bases and J by 1 base, and 8 bases separated the two germline ends. The CDR3 has 15 amino acids. In the case of this clone: No antigen is known for it.

Sequencing was performed with immunoSEQ multiplex PCR; in TCRdb, only in-frame clones are kept and a portion is missing. There are tens of thousands of clones in the sample; around 95% occur only once, and 1.5% to 2% lies in the top ten. The J gene is TRBJ2-2, the V gene TRBV11-1, with a weak D call TRBD1 (5 bases). This TCR came from a woman in her late teens or twenties in good health and CMV-seropositive. Sequenced input: PBMCs. The CDR3 region has the DNA TGTGCCAGCAGCTTAAACAGGTTGAACACCGGGGAGCTGTTTTTT. Residues: CASSLNRLNTGELFF.